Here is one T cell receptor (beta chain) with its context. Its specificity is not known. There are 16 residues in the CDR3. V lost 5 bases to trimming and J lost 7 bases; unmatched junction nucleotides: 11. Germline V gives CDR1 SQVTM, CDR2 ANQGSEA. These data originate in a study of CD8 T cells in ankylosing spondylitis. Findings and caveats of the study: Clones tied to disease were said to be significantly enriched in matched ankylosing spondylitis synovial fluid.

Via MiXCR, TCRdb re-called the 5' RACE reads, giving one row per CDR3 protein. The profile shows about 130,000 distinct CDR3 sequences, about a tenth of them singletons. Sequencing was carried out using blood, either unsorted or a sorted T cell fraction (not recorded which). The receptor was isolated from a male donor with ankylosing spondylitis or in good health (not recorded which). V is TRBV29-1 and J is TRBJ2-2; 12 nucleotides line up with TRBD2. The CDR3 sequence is CSVRLAGGPGSGELFF. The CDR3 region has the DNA TGCAGCGTTCGGCTAGCGGGAGGGCCTGGGAGCGGGGAGCTGTTTTTT.